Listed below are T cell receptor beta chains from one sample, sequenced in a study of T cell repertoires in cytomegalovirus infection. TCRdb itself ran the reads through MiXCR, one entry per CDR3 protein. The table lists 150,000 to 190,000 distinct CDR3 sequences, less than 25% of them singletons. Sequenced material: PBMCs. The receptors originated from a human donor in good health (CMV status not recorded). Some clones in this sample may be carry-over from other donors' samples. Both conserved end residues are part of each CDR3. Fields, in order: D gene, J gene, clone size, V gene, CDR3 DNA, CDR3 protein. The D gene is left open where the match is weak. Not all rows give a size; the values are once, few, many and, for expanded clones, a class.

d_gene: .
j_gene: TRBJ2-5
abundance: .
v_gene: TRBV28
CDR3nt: TGTGCCAGCAGTCCCCTTGAGTACTTC
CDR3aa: CASSPLEYF

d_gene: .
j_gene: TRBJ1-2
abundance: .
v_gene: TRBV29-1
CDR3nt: TGCAGCGTTGATTCAGAGGACTATGGCTACACCTTC
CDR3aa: CSVDSEDYGYTF

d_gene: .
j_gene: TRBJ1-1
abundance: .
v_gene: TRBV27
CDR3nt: TGTGCCAGCAGCACAACCGAGGACACTGAAGCTTTCTTT
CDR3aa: CASSTTEDTEAFF

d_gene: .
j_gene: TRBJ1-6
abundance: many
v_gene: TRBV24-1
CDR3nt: TGTGCCACCAGTAGGATGAGTAATTCACCCCTCCACTTT
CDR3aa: CATSRMSNSPLHF

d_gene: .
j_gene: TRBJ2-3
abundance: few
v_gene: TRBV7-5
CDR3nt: .
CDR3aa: CISVPPKGFGPPDTQYF

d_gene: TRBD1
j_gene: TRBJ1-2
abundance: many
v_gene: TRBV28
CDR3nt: TGTGCCAGCAGTTTAATAGGGGGCGGCAACTATGGCTACACCTTC
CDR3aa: CASSLIGGGNYGYTF

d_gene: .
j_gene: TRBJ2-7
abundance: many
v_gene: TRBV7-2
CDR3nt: TGTGCCAGCAGCTACCCTTTCGGGGAGCAGTACTTC
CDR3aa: CASSYPFGEQYF

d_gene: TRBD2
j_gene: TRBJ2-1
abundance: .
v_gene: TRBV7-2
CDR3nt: TGTGCCAGCAGCTTATACGGGACTAGCGCCTACAATGAGCAGTTCTTC
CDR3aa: CASSLYGTSAYNEQFF

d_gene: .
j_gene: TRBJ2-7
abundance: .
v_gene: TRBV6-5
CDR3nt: TGTGCCAGCAGCCCCAGGTGGCGGGACCATCGCGGCTACGAGCAGTACTTC
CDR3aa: CASSPRWRDHRGYEQYF

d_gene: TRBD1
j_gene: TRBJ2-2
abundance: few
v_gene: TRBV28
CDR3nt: TGTGCCGGGGGACAGCTGACCGGGGAGCTGTTTTTT
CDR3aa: CAGGQLTGELFF

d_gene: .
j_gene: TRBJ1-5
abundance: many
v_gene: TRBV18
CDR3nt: TGTGCCAGCTCACCGACGGGACAAAGAAATCAGCCCCAGCATTTT
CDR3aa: CASSPTGQRNQPQHF

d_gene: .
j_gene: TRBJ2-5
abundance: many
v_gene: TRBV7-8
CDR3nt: TGTGCCAGCAGCCGCTCCCAAGAGACCCAGTACTTC
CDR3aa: CASSRSQETQYF

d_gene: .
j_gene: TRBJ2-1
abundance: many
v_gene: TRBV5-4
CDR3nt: TGTGCCAGCAGCTTGGGGCCCAGGGGACGGGGGGTTAGCTCCTACAATGAGCAGTTCTTC
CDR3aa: CASSLGPRGRGVSSYNEQFF

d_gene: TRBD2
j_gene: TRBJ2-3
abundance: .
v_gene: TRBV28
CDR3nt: TGTGCCAGCAGTTTTAGCGGGGGGAGCACAGATACGCAGTATTTT
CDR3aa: CASSFSGGSTDTQYF

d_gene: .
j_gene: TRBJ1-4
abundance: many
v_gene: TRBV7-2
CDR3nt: TGTGCCAGCAGCTTAGTCGGGGAAATTAATGAAAAACTGTTTTTT
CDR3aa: CASSLVGEINEKLFF

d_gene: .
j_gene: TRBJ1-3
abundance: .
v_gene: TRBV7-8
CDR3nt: TGTGCCAGCAGTAGACAGTTTTCCTCTGGAAACGCCATATATTTT
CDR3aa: CASSRQFSSGNAIYF

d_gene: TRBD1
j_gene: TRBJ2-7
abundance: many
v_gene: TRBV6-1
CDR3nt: TGTGCCAGCAGACCCCGCTCGACAGGGATCCACGAGCAGTACTTC
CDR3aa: CASRPRSTGIHEQYF

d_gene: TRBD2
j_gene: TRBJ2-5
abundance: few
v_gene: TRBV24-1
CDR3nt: TGTGCCACCGGAAGACTAGCGGGAGCCTCTCAAGAGACCCAGTACTTC
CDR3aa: CATGRLAGASQETQYF

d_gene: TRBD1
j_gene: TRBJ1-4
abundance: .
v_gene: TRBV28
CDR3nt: TGTGCCACTCTCCCCCCGGACAGGGCCCGTCCTAATGAAAAACTGTTTTTT
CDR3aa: CATLPPDRARPNEKLFF

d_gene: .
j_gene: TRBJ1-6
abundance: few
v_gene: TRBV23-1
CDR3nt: TGCGCCAGCAGCCCTCAAGATCAGCCTAATTCACCCCTCCACTTT
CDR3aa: CASSPQDQPNSPLHF

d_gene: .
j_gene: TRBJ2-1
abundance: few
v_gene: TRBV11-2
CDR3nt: TGTGCCAGCAGCTTGGTCAAGGGCTCCTACAATGAGCAGTTCTTC
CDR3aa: CASSLVKGSYNEQFF

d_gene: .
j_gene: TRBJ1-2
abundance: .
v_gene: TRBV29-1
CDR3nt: TGCAGCGACACACGAGGCTATGGCTACACCTTC
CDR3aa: CSDTRGYGYTF

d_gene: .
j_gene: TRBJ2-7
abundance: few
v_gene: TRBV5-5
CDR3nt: TGTGCCAGCAGCTTGGCGTCGGGGAGTTACTACGAGCAGTACTTC
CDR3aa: CASSLASGSYYEQYF

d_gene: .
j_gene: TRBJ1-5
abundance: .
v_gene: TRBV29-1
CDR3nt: TGCAGCGTTGGGAATAGCAATCAGCCCCAGCATTTT
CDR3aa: CSVGNSNQPQHF

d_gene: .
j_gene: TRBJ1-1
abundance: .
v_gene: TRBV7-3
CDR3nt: TGTGCCAGCAGCTTAACGCAAGGGTTTGGGGAAGCTTTCTTT
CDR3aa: CASSLTQGFGEAFF

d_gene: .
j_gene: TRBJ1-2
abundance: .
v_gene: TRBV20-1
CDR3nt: TGCAGTGCTAGAGAGTCCCAGACCTATGGCTACACCTTC
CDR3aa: CSARESQTYGYTF

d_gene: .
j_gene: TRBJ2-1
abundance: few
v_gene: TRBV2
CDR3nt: TGTGCCAGCAGTCCTAGTGAGGGATGGGCCGGCAATGAGCAGTTCTTC
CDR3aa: CASSPSEGWAGNEQFF